A selection of T cell receptor beta chains follows, all from one sample in a study of human CD8 memory T cell subsets. Each CDR3 protein gets one entry in TCRdb, which reprocessed the 5' RACE reads and gives no DNA. Reported are 7,000 to 7,500 distinct CDR3 sequences; the ten largest clones contain 21%. The sequencing sample was made of CD8+ T cells from PBMCs. The receptors originated from a human donor in good health. CDR3s include the opening cysteine and the closing phenylalanine or tryptophan. Expanded clones get a size class; other rows say once, few or many, or leave the size out.

j_call: TRBJ2-5
v_call: TRBV15
clone_size: NA
cdr3_aa: CATSRRRIETQYF

j_call: TRBJ1-2
v_call: TRBV4-1
clone_size: NA
cdr3_aa: CASSHRANYGYTF

j_call: TRBJ1-1
v_call: TRBV5-4
clone_size: NA
cdr3_aa: CASTTGQGNTEAFF

j_call: TRBJ1-5
v_call: TRBV7-7
clone_size: NA
cdr3_aa: CASSCAGTPPCNQPQHF

j_call: TRBJ2-7
v_call: TRBV29-1
clone_size: medium-sized
cdr3_aa: CSVEGNLGSRYEQYF

j_call: TRBJ2-1
v_call: TRBV6-2/TRBV6-3
clone_size: NA
cdr3_aa: CASSYSELAEQFF

j_call: TRBJ1-2
v_call: TRBV20-1
clone_size: NA
cdr3_aa: CSARDLGDRVGDGYTF

j_call: TRBJ2-1
v_call: TRBV6-6
clone_size: NA
cdr3_aa: CASSSTGGRNEQFF

j_call: TRBJ2-7
v_call: TRBV20-1
clone_size: NA
cdr3_aa: CSARLATPEQYF

j_call: TRBJ2-1
v_call: TRBV20-1
clone_size: large
cdr3_aa: CSAKLGSSYNEQFF

j_call: TRBJ2-1
v_call: TRBV15
clone_size: NA
cdr3_aa: CATSGGVGKNNEQFF

j_call: TRBJ2-1
v_call: TRBV4-3
clone_size: NA
cdr3_aa: CASSRREQDNEQFF

j_call: TRBJ2-1
v_call: TRBV15
clone_size: NA
cdr3_aa: CATSRRQGSYNEQFF

j_call: TRBJ1-1
v_call: TRBV18
clone_size: medium-sized
cdr3_aa: CASSQVGTEAFF

j_call: TRBJ2-1
v_call: TRBV28
clone_size: medium-sized
cdr3_aa: CASRPPLVGRNNEQFF

j_call: TRBJ2-1
v_call: TRBV12-5
clone_size: NA
cdr3_aa: CASGLAGSYNEQFF

j_call: TRBJ2-7
v_call: TRBV9
clone_size: NA
cdr3_aa: CASSGSGRGYEQYF

j_call: TRBJ1-5
v_call: TRBV28
clone_size: NA
cdr3_aa: CASSHGRSNQPQHF